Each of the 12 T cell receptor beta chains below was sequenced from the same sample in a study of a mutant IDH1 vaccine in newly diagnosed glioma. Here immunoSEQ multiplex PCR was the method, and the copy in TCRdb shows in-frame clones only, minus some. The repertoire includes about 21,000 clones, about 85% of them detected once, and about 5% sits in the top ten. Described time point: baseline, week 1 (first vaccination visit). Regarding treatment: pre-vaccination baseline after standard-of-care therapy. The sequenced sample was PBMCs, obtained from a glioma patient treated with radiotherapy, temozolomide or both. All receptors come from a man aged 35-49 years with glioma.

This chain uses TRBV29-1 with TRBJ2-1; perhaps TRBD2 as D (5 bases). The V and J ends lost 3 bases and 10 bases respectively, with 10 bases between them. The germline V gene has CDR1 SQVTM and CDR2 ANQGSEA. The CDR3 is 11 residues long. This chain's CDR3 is CSVERGNEQFF. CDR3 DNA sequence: TGCAGCGTTGAGAGAGGGAACGAGCAGTTCTTC.

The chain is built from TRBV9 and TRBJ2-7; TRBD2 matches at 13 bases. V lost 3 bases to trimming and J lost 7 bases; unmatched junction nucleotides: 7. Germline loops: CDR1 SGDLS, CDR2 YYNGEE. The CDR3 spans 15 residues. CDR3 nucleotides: TGTGCCAGCAGCGGGGGGACTAGCGGGATCTGGGAGCAGTACTTC. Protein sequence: CASSGGTSGIWEQYF.

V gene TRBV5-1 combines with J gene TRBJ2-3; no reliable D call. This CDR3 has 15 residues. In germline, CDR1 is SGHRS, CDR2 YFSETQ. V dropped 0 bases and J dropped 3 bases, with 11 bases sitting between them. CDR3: CASSLELPVTDTQYF. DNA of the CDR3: TGCGCCAGCAGCTTGGAATTACCAGTTACAGATACGCAGTATTTT.

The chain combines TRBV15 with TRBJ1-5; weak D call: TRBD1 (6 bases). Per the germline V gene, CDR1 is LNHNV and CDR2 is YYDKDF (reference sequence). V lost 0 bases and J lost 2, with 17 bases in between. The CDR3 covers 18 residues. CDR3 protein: CATSREGAGERGNQPQHF. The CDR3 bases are TGTGCCACCAGCAGAGAGGGAGCAGGGGAGAGGGGCAATCAGCCCCAGCATTTT.

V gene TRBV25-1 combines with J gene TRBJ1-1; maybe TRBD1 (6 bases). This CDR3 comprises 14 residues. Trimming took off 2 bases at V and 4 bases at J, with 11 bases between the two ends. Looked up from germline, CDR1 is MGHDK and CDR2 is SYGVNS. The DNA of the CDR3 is TGTGCCAGCAGTGAACACAGGGTTCCCACTGAAGCTTTCTTT. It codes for CASSEHRVPTEAFF. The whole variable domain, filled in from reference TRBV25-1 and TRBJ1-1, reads EADIYQTPRYLVIGTGKKITLECSQTMGHDKMYWYQQDPGMELHLIHYSYGVNSTEKGDLSSESTVSRIRTEHFPLTLESARPSHTSQYLCASSEHRVPTEAFFGQGTRLTVV.

In DNA form, the CDR3 reads TGTGCCAGCAGTCCCCTAATGGGGAATCAGCCCCAGCATTTT. Residues: CASSPLMGNQPQHF. The chain couples TRBV2 to TRBJ1-5, with D hard to call. This CDR3 has 14 residues. The germline V and J ends were trimmed by 5 bases and 4 bases, with 12 bases remaining between them. The germline gives CDR1 SNHLY, CDR2 FYNNEI.

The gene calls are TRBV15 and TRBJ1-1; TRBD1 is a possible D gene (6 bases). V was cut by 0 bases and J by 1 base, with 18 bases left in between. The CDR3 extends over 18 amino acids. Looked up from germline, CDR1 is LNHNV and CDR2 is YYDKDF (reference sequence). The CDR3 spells CATSRDPPDSEANTEAFF. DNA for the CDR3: TGTGCCACCAGCAGAGATCCCCCGGACAGTGAGGCGAACACTGAAGCTTTCTTT.

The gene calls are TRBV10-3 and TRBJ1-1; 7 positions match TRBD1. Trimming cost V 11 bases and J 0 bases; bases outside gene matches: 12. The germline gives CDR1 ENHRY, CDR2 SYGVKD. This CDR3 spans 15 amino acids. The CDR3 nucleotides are TGTGCCGCGACCGGGACAGCCACACTGAACACTGAAGCTTTCTTT. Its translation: CAATGTATLNTEAFF.

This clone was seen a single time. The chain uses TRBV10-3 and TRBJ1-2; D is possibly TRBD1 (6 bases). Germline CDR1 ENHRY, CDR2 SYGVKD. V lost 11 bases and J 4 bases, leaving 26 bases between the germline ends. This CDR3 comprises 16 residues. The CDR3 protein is CALTPKGQKPFYGYTF. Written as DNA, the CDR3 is TGTGCCCTGACCCCCAAAGGACAGAAGCCTTTCTATGGCTACACCTTC.

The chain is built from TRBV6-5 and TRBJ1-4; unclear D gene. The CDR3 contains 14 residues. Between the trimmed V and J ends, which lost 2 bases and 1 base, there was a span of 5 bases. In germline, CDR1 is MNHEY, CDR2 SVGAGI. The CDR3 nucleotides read TGTGCCAGCAGTTACACCTTAACTAATGAAAAACTGTTTTTT. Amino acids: CASSYTLTNEKLFF.

The DNA for the CDR3 is TGTGCCAGCAGTTACTTGCAGGGCTACGAGCAGTACGTC. Amino acids: CASSYLQGYEQYV. This chain uses TRBV6-6 with TRBJ2-7; TRBD1 might be the D (5 bases). This CDR3 region has 13 residues. Trimming shortened V by 1 base and J by 3 bases, and 7 bases separated the two germline ends. In germline, CDR1 is MNHNY, CDR2 SVGAGI (reference sequence).

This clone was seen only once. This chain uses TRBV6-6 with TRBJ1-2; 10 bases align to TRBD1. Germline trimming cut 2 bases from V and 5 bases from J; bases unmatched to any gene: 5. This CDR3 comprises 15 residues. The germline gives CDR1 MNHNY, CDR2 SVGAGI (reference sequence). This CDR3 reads CASSYDRGRWYGYTF. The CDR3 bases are TGTGCCAGCAGTTACGACAGGGGGCGTTGGTATGGCTACACCTTC.